The count of the clone carrying this TCR beta chain is one. These data belong to a study of T cells after yellow fever vaccination. TCRdb independently ran MiXCR on the 5' RACE reads; one entry per CDR3 protein. The data show hundreds of thousands of distinct CDR3 sequences, over 9% seen once. Trimming cost V 8 bases and J 12 bases, with 20 bases left between them. CDR1 SNHLY and CDR2 FYNNEI come from the germline V gene. The CDR3 runs to 13 residues. The material was PBMCs, obtained on the day of the yellow fever booster vaccination. This chain uses TRBV2 with TRBJ2-1; D is possibly TRBD1 (6 bases). This TCR derives from a man aged 25-45 years who received the YFV17D yellow fever vaccine. The CDR3 reads CASAPFKGGRQFF. CDR3 nucleotides: TGTGCCAGCGCCCCCTTCAAAGGGGGTCGGCAGTTCTTC.